The 4 T cell receptor beta chains below come from one sample, sequenced in a study of T cell responses to AZD1222 COVID-19 vaccine. The repertoire was sequenced with immunoSEQ multiplex PCR; TCRdb's copy has only in-frame clones and lacks some. Here the sample spans more than 150,000 clones, 90% to 95% being singletons. Sequencing used peripheral blood, obtained on day 0 of AZD1222 vaccination. The source is an adult in good health.

J is TRBJ1-4 and V is TRBV18; D may be TRBD1 (6 bases). The CDR3 is 16 residues long. The germline V gene has CDR1 KGHSH and CDR2 LQKENI. V was shortened by 2 bases and J by 5 bases, with 15 bases between the two germline ends. CDR3 nucleotide sequence: TGTGCCAGCTCACCAGATACAGGGCGAGAGAATGAAAAACTGTTTTTT. Translated, it gives CASSPDTGRENEKLFF.

The rearrangement links TRBV3-1 (or the pseudogene TRBV3-2) to TRBJ1-4; 8 bases fit TRBD1. The junction had 5 bases not matched to a gene; V was cut back by 4 bases and J by 7 bases. The CDR3 runs to 14 residues. CDR1 and CDR2 from the germline V gene are LGHDT and YNNKEL (reference sequence). The CDR3 nucleotides are TGTGCCAGCAGCCTCGGGACAGGAGGTGAAAAACTGTTTTTT. Translated: CASSLGTGGEKLFF.

The J gene is TRBJ2-1, the V gene TRBV9; TRBD2 aligns across 13 bases. Trimming at V came to 4 bases and at J to 9 bases, leaving 10 bases not matched to a gene. The CDR3 totals 16 residues. Germline-derived CDR1 and CDR2 are SGDLS and YYNGEE. The CDR3 sequence is CASSPEGLAGWGEQFF. In DNA, the CDR3 is TGTGCCAGCAGCCCCGAGGGACTAGCGGGGTGGGGTGAGCAGTTCTTC. Looking up the rest from reference TRBV9 and TRBJ2-1 gives the full variable domain: DSGVTQTPKHLITATGQRVTLRCSPRSGDLSVYWYQQSLDQGLQFLIQYYNGEERAKGNILERFSAQQFPDLHSELNLSSLELGDSALYFCASSPEGLAGWGEQFFGPGTRLTVL.

J is TRBJ1-1 and V is TRBV7-9; D ambiguous. The CDR3 is 16 amino acids. V shed 5 bases and J shed 1 base, with 17 bases lying between them. Germline-derived CDR1 and CDR2 are SEHNR and FQNEAQ (reference sequence). The CDR3 loop is CASSPRRNQANTEAFF. The CDR3 DNA is TGTGCCAGCAGCCCGAGGAGGAATCAGGCGAACACTGAAGCTTTCTTT.